This T cell receptor beta chain was identified during a study of spatial heterogeneity in lung cancer. Study conclusions and caveats: Expanded alpha and beta TCR counts within tumors tracked tumor mutation counts.

By share, this clonotype ranks as medium-sized. The antigen remains undetermined. TCRdb called the 5' RACE reads again in MiXCR, with one record for every CDR3 protein. The sample lists 8,000 to 9,500 distinct CDR3 sequences, over 3.5% occurring once. After removal of 3 bases from V and 9 bases from J, the junction contained 6 bases not matched to a gene. There are 15 residues in the CDR3. Germline V gives CDR1 SGHTA, CDR2 FQGTGA. Regarding time point: sample taken at primary tumor resection. The donors comprised about 70 untreated early-stage non-small cell lung cancer patients. This clonotype was obtained from a female donor with early-stage non-small cell lung cancer. The V gene is TRBV7-3, the J gene TRBJ1-6, with 9 bases fitting TRBD1. The sample consisted of lung tumor tissue, taken at surgery. CDR3 residues: CASSLGTGNTSPLHF. For the CDR3, the DNA is TGTGCCAGCAGCTTGGGGACAGGGAATACTTCACCCCTCCACTTT.